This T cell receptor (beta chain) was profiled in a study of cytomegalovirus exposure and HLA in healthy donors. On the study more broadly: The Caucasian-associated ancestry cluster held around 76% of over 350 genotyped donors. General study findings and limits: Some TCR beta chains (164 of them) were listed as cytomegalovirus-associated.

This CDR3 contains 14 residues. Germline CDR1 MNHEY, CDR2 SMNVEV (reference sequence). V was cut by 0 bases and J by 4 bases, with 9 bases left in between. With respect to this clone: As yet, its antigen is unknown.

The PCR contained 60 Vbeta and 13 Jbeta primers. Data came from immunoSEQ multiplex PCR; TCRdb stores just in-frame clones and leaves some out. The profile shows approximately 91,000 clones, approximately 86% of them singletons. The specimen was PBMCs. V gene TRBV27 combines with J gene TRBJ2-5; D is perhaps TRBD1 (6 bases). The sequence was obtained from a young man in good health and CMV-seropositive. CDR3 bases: TGTGCCAGCAGTTTATCTGGGGGCCGAGAGACCCAGTACTTC. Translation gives CASSLSGGRETQYF.